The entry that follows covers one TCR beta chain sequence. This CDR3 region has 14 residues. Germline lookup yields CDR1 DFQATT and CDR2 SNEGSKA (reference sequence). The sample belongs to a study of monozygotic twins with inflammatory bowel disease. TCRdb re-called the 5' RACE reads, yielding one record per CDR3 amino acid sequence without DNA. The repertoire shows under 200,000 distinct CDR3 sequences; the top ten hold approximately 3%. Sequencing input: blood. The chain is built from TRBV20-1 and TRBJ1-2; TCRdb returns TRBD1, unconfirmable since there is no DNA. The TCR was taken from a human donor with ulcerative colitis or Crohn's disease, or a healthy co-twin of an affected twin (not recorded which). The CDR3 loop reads CSARNREMPIGYTF.